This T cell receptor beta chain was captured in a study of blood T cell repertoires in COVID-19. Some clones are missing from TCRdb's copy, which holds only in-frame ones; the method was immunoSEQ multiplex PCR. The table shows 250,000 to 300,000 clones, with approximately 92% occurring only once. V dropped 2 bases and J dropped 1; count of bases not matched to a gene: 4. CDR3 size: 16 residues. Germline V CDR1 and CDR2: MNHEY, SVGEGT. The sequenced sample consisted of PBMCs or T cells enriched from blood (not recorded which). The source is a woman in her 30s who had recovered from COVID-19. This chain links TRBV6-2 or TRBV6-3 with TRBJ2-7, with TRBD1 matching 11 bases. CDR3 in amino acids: CASSYLGTGGSYEQYF. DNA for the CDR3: TGTGCCAGCAGTTACCTTGGGACAGGGGGGTCCTACGAGCAGTACTTC.